The entry below describes one T cell receptor beta chain. Its antigen is as yet unknown. cDNA molecules, individually, were tagged with unique molecular identifiers. From the 5' RACE reads, TCRdb called clonotypes with MiXCR, one entry per CDR3 protein. The sample gives roughly 100,000 distinct CDR3 sequences, roughly 13% of which show up once; approximately 2.3% is in the top ten. This sample was taken from a study of early T cells in non-severe SARS-CoV-2 infection. Study context: The chains were unpaired, and the sequenced material was bulk RNA from unsorted whole blood. General study points: Reliance on VDJdb matching favored anti-spike CD8 responses; private and CD4 specificities were missed.

V lost 6 bases to trimming and J lost 7 bases, with 10 bases between them. CDR3 length: 11 residues. The clonotype comes from an adult who was a healthcare worker with PCR-confirmed SARS-CoV-2 infection or an uninfected control (not recorded which). This chain connects TRBV12-3 or TRBV12-4 to TRBJ2-7; possible D gene TRBD1, 6 bases. Material for sequencing was whole blood. The DNA for the CDR3 is TGTGCCAGCAGCTATAGGGGGGAGCAGTACTTC. It translates to CASSYRGEQYF.